This T cell receptor beta chain appears in the sequencing data of a study of PD-L1 blockade in urothelial cancer. Regarding the study as a whole: Durable-benefit cases showed more tumor-associated blood clone expansion at 3 weeks.

Germline V gene sequence: CDR1 SGHAT, CDR2 FQNNGV. The CDR3 has 17 amino acids. Trimming cost V 0 bases and J 6 bases, with 17 bases left between them. Points on this clone: Its antigen is not known.

Libraries were prepared by immunoSEQ multiplex PCR; TCRdb keeps only in-frame clonotypes and omits some of them. The sample holds tens of thousands of clones, 86% seen once. The sequence was obtained from a man between 45 and 60 years old with urothelial cancer. The V call is TRBV11-2, the J call TRBJ2-2; D possibly corresponds to TRBD2 (5 bases). The source material was PBMCs, sampled around atezolizumab (anti-PD-L1) treatment. The chain's CDR3 is CASSLDDWERSAGELFF. CDR3 bases: TGTGCCAGCAGCTTAGACGATTGGGAGAGGTCCGCCGGGGAGCTGTTTTTT.